Below are 5 T cell receptor beta chains sequenced from a single sample in a study of Graves' ophthalmopathy and Graves' hyperthyroidism. RNA transcripts were the source from which TCR beta CDR3 regions were amplified. The authors performed first-round RT-PCR with HTBI primers and then a second-round multiplex PCR. TCRdb reprocessed the multiplex PCR reads via MiXCR and lists one record per CDR3 protein. The sample lists about 400,000 distinct CDR3 sequences; around 20% were seen once. Sample: peripheral blood. The origin of the receptors is a woman aged 18-29 years with stable Graves' hyperthyroidism.

This clonotype was counted at least ten times. Here the CDR3 reads CATGSGLAGASYEQYF. The CDR3 DNA is TGTGCCACCGGATCGGGACTAGCGGGAGCCTCCTACGAGCAGTACTTC. The chain recombines TRBV6-5 with TRBJ2-7; 14 nucleotides align to TRBD2. The CDR3 is made up of 16 amino acids. The germline V gene encodes CDR1 MNHEY and CDR2 SVGAGI. V lost 10 bases and J lost 0; bases outside the gene matches: 8.

As concerns this clonotype: At one end, the junction sequence differs from germline, possibly due to a read error. This chain connects TRBV19 to TRBJ1-2; tentatively, D is TRBD1 (6 bases). The CDR3 totals 14 residues. Germline V lookup: CDR1 LNHDA, CDR2 SQIVND (reference sequence). CDR3 region: CASSRDMRTYGYTF. The DNA for the CDR3 is TGTGCCAGTAGTCGGGACATGAGGACCTATGGTTACACCTTC.

This clonotype was seen only a few times. A much larger clone is a single base away; this may be a read error. The chain recombines TRBV30 with TRBJ2-7; 7 nucleotides agree with TRBD2. This CDR3 has 13 amino acids. Germline CDR1 reads GTSNPN; CDR2 reads SVGIG (reference sequence). Unmatched junction bases numbered 10, after V lost 8 bases and J lost 3 bases. CDR3 protein: CARMLSGGYEQYF. CDR3 DNA sequence: TGTGCCCGGATGCTATCGGGAGGCTACGAGCAGTACTTC.

The J gene is TRBJ1-2, the V gene TRBV12-3 or TRBV12-4; D is uncertain. V was trimmed by 6 bases and J by 2 bases, leaving 13 bases between them. The CDR3 is 14 residues long. The CDR3 bases are TGTGCCAGCAGCACCTCGGAGGGAAACTATGGCTACACCTTC. Translated, it gives CASSTSEGNYGYTF.

This clonotype appeared many times. The germline gene is not matched at one end of the junction; a read error may be the cause. The chain employs TRBV18 and TRBJ2-2, with D hard to call. The CDR3 runs to 14 residues. CDR1 and CDR2 from the germline V gene are KGHSH and LQKENI. In DNA, the CDR3 is TGCGCCAGCAGCCCGGACCTGAACACCGGGGAGCTGTTTTTT. It specifies CASSPDLNTGELFF.